This T cell receptor beta chain is from a study of blood T cell repertoires in COVID-19. TCRdb's table, derived via immunoSEQ multiplex PCR, lists solely in-frame clones and lacks some. This table holds some 360,000 clones, almost 90% found once. CDR1 is SGHDT and CDR2 is YYEEEE in the germline V gene. The V end was cut by 5 bases, the J end by 7 bases, with 22 bases between. The CDR3 totals 17 residues. The sample holds one count of this clone. V gene TRBV5-6 combines with J gene TRBJ1-6; possible D gene TRBD1, 6 bases. The receptor was derived from a woman between 25 and 40 years old who had been exposed to COVID-19. Sequencing input: PBMCs or T cells enriched from blood (not recorded which). The chain's CDR3 is CASSYYLWTATNSPLHF. Written as DNA, the CDR3 is TGTGCCAGCAGTTACTACTTATGGACAGCGACGAATTCACCCCTCCACTTT.